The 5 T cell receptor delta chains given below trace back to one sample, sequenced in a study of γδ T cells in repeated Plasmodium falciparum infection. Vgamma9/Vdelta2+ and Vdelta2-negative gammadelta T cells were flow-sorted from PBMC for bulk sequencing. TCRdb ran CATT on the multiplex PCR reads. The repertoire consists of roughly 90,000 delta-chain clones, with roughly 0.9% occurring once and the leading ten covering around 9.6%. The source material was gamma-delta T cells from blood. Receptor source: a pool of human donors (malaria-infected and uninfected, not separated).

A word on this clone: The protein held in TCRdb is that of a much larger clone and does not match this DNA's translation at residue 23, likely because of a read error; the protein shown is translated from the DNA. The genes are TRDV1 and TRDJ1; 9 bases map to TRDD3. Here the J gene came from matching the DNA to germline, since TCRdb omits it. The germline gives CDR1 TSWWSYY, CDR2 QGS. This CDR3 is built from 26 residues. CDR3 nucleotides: TGTGCTCTTGGGGAATTCGATTCCTATATATGGATGGCTTCCTGGGGGATCGGGGGTTACACCGATGAACTCATCTTT. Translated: CALGEFDSYIWMASWGIGGYTDELIF.

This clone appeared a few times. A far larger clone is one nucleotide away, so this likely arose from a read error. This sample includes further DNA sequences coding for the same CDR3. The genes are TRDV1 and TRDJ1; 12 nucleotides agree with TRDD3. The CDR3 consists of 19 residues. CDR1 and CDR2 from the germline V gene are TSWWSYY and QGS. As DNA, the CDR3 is TGTGCTCTTGGGAACGTACTGGGGGATACAGAGGGGTACACCGATAAACTCATCTTC. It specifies CALGNVLGDTEGYTDKLIF.

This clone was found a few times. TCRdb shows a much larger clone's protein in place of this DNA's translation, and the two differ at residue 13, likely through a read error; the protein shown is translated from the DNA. CDR3 sequence reads: CALGDLRYWVYTGKLIF. CDR3 DNA sequence: TGTGCTCTTGGGGATTTAAGGTACTGGGTTTACACCGGTAAACTCATCTTT. The chain joins TRDV1 to TRDJ1; TRDD3 is a possible D gene (6 bases). CDR1 is TSWWSYY and CDR2 is QGS in the germline V gene. The CDR3 length is 17 residues.

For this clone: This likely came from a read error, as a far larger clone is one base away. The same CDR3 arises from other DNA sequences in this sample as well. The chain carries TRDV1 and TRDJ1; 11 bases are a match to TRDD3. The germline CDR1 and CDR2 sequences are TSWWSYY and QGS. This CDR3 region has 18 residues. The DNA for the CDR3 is TGTGCTCTTGGGCCTGGGGGATACCTCGTTGAGTACACCGATAAGCTCATCTTT. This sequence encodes CALGPGGYLVEYTDKLIF.

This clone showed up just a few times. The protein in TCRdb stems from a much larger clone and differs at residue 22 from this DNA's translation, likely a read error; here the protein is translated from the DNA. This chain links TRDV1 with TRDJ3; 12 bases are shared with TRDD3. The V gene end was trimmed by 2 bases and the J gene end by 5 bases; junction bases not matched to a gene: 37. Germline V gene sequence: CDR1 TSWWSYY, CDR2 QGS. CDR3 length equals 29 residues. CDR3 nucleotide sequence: TGTGCTCTTGGGGAAAATCCTACCCTCCCTTGGGTGCGTCTTACTGGGGGATACCCACCGACCCGGGACACCCGACAGATGTTTTTC. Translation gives CALGENPTLPWVRLTGGYPPTRDTRQMFF.